The sequence of this T cell receptor (beta chain) was determined in a study of blood T cell repertoires in COVID-19. Study-wide context: The analysed material was cDNA or gDNA that came from T cells, B-cell-depleted T cells, or PBMCs.

Trimming cost V 1 base and J 5 bases, with 13 bases left between them. The CDR3 is made up of 14 amino acids. From germline, CDR1 is SGHRS and CDR2 YFSETQ. Under the authors' procedure: Estimation of nucleated cell counts was performed using reference gene primer amplification. Libraries were prepared by immunoSEQ multiplex PCR; TCRdb keeps only in-frame clonotypes and omits some of them. Clone size and the V and J calls come from that table; the DNA yielded D and trimming. The sample contains around 60,000 clones, over 60% of which appear only once. The Seattle site enrolled patients during active infection and followed them longitudinally.

The sequencing sample was made of peripheral blood. This TCR came from a man aged 30-40 years with COVID-19, enrolled during active disease. The chain combines TRBV5-1 with TRBJ2-7; D may be TRBD2 (6 bases). This CDR3 is CASSLLGGSHEQYF. CDR3 in DNA: TGCGCCAGCAGCTTGTTGGGGGGTAGCCACGAGCAGTACTTC.